One and the same sample provided the 18 T cell receptor beta chains below, sequenced in a study of shared clonotypes between healthy human individuals. Produced via immunoSEQ multiplex PCR; TCRdb's table is partial and in-frame only. Of roughly 500,000 clones in the sample, about 96% were seen once. The material sequenced was naive CD4+ T cells sorted from blood. As to subset: CD45RA+ positively selected. The receptors here all came from a woman aged 30 to 39 in good health.

The rearrangement uses TRBV27 and TRBJ1-4; D unresolved. The germline V and J ends were trimmed by 5 bases and 5 bases, with 15 bases remaining between them. The CDR3 contains 15 residues. Germline assignment: CDR1 MNHEY and CDR2 SMNVEV (reference sequence). The CDR3 DNA reads as TGTGCCAGCAGTCCAACGGGAACAGTAAATGAAAAACTGTTTTTT. It is translated as CASSPTGTVNEKLFF.

J is TRBJ2-6 and V is TRBV18, with a weak D call TRBD2 (6 bases). Deletions cut 2 bases from V and 0 bases from J, with 17 bases between. The CDR3 is 19 residues long. The germline CDR1 and CDR2 sequences are KGHSH and LQKENI. In nucleotides, the CDR3 is TGTGCCAGCTCACCATTAAGCGTCAGGGAGGACTCTGGGGCCAACGTCCTGACTTTC. Its translation is CASSPLSVREDSGANVLTF. The full variable domain, its missing parts supplied by reference TRBV18 and TRBJ2-6, is NAGVMQNPRHLVRRRGQEARLRCSPMKGHSHVYWYRQLPEEGLKFMVYLQKENIIDESGMPKERFSAEFPKEGPSILRIQQVVRGDSAAYFCASSPLSVREDSGANVLTFGAGSRLTVL.

V gene TRBV4-1 combines with J gene TRBJ2-7; TRBD2 agrees at 12 bases. Trimming took 6 bases from V and 2 from J; bases not matched to a gene: 20. The CDR3 length is 20 residues. Germline loops: CDR1 MGHRA, CDR2 YSYEKL. The CDR3, as DNA: TGCGCCAGCAGGGGACTAGCGGGCGAACTCCTCGCTGGCACGGCCTACGAGCAGTACTTC. Protein: CASRGLAGELLAGTAYEQYF.

The chain employs TRBV4-1 and TRBJ2-7; 10 nucleotides align to TRBD2. Germline V gene lookup returns CDR1 MGHRA and CDR2 YSYEKL. Germline trimming cut 5 bases from V and 1 base from J; bases unmatched to any gene: 8. CDR3 length: 16 residues. The CDR3 spells CASSDPPGLASYEQYF. Here the CDR3 DNA reads TGCGCCAGCAGCGATCCACCGGGACTAGCGTCCTACGAGCAGTACTTC.

This chain uses TRBV19 with TRBJ1-1; 11 bases agree with TRBD1. Germline V gives CDR1 LNHDA, CDR2 SQIVND (reference sequence). Trimming at V came to 5 bases and at J to 5 bases, leaving 13 bases not matched to a gene. CDR3 length: 17 amino acids. The CDR3 reads CASSASGQGGSRTEAFF. CDR3 coding DNA: TGTGCCAGTAGTGCATCGGGACAGGGGGGATCGAGAACTGAAGCTTTCTTT.

The rearrangement joins TRBV18 to TRBJ2-3, with D unresolved. Germline CDR1 KGHSH, CDR2 LQKENI. Trimming removed 0 bases from V and 6 bases from J, with 4 bases in between. The CDR3 has 12 amino acids. This chain's CDR3 is CASSPPSDTQYF. CDR3 nucleotides: TGTGCCAGCTCACCACCGTCTGATACGCAGTATTTT.

This clone was picked up one time. The V and J genes are TRBV11-2 and TRBJ2-1; no clear D. The CDR3 is made up of 12 amino acids. Looked up from germline, CDR1 is SGHAT and CDR2 is FQNNGV. Trimming stripped 6 bases from V and 8 bases from J, with 11 bases between. CDR3 DNA: TGTGCCAGCAGTTACCTAGACGATGAGCAGTTCTTC. Its protein product is CASSYLDDEQFF.

Worth noting for this clone: This specimen includes other DNA sequences encoding the same CDR3. The rearrangement links TRBV11-2 to TRBJ2-2; D gene uncertain. V was cut by 2 bases and J by 4 bases, with 14 bases left in between. The CDR3 has 16 amino acids. Germline V lookup: CDR1 SGHAT, CDR2 FQNNGV. As DNA, the CDR3 is TGTGCCAGCAGCTTATGGAGAGGATTAGGCACCGGGGAGCTGTTTTTT. Amino acids: CASSLWRGLGTGELFF.

The V call is TRBV2, the J call TRBJ1-1, with D maybe TRBD1 (6 bases). Germline V gene lookup returns CDR1 SNHLY and CDR2 FYNNEI. The CDR3 has 20 residues. Trimming removed 10 bases at V and 0 bases at J, with 33 bases between. CDR3 protein: CATRRGRLSGPRMVNTEAFF. In DNA, the CDR3 is TGTGCCACCAGGAGGGGGAGGTTATCGGGTCCCCGAATGGTGAACACTGAAGCTTTCTTT.

V gene TRBV4-1 combines with J gene TRBJ2-5, with TRBD1 identical over 8 bases. Germline CDR1 and CDR2: MGHRA and YSYEKL. CDR3 length equals 15 residues. J lost 4 bases, V lost 4 bases, and 8 bases had no gene match. The CDR3 nucleotides are TGCGCCAGCAGCCGAACCGGGACAGGAGGAGAGACCCAGTACTTC. It yields the protein CASSRTGTGGETQYF.

The chain couples TRBV10-3 to TRBJ1-4; D gene unclear. The germline CDR1 and CDR2 sequences are ENHRY and SYGVKD. This CDR3 has 14 residues. V was cut by 2 bases and J by 5 bases, with 9 bases left in between. CDR3 DNA: TGTGCCATCAGTGAGGGGTTGGGGAATGAAAAACTGTTTTTT. This translates into CAISEGLGNEKLFF.

The chain has TRBV5-1 and TRBJ2-7; D uncertain. The CDR3 covers 14 residues. Germline CDR1 and CDR2: SGHRS and YFSETQ. Trimming removed 0 bases at V and 4 bases at J, with 11 bases between. DNA of the CDR3: TGCGCCAGCAGCTTGGGTCGGCCCCCATACGAGCAGTACTTC. It codes for CASSLGRPPYEQYF. Looking up the rest from reference TRBV5-1 and TRBJ2-7 gives the full variable domain: KAGVTQTPRYLIKTRGQQVTLSCSPISGHRSVSWYQQTPGQGLQFLFEYFSETQRNKGNFPGRFSGRQFSNSRSEMNVSTLELGDSALYLCASSLGRPPYEQYFGPGTRLTVT.

This clone was picked up one time. The chain joins TRBV28 to TRBJ1-4, with no clear D. Germline CDR1 and CDR2: MDHEN and SYDVKM. The CDR3 is made up of 16 amino acids. V was cut by 2 bases and J by 5 bases, with 15 bases left in between. The CDR3 DNA is TGTGCCAGCAGTTTAGGCAGGAAGCGACGAAATGAAAAACTGTTTTTT. This sequence encodes CASSLGRKRRNEKLFF.

This chain joins TRBV5-8 and TRBJ2-7; TRBD2 matches 10 bases. Germline CDR1 is SGHTS and CDR2 is YDEGEE. J gave up 4 bases and V 1 base, and 5 bases lay outside the gene matches. This CDR3 region has 15 residues. CDR3 nucleotide sequence: TGTGCCAGCAGCTTGCCCGGACTAGCGGTATACGAGCAGTACTTC. Protein sequence: CASSLPGLAVYEQYF.

This chain uses TRBV10-3 with TRBJ2-7; tentatively, D is TRBD2 (6 bases). Trimming pared 7 bases from V and 3 bases from J, leaving 16 bases between. This CDR3 has 14 residues. Germline V gives CDR1 ENHRY, CDR2 SYGVKD. Written as DNA, the CDR3 is TGTGCCATCACATCTTCGGGACTTCACTACGAGCAGTACTTC. Translating gives CAITSSGLHYEQYF.

The chain combines TRBV11-2 with TRBJ2-7, with 9 bases lining up with TRBD2. Germline lookup yields CDR1 SGHAT and CDR2 FQNNGV. J lost 3 bases, V lost 1 base, and 7 bases had no gene match. This CDR3 spans 16 amino acids. The CDR3 nucleotides read TGTGCCAGCAGCTTAGGGGCGGGAGGGCCGCTCTACGAGCAGTACTTC. This gives the protein CASSLGAGGPLYEQYF.

The V gene is TRBV6-6, the J gene TRBJ1-2; D is undetermined. Germline assignment: CDR1 MNHNY and CDR2 SVGAGI (reference sequence). The CDR3 runs to 14 residues. Trimming removed 6 bases at V and 8 bases at J, with 19 bases between. The CDR3 DNA reads TGTGCCAGCAGCTGGTCGGTACTCGGCTACGGCTACACCTTC. Encoded protein: CASSWSVLGYGYTF.

V and J are TRBV4-2 and TRBJ2-3, with D possibly TRBD2 on 5 matching bases. This CDR3 region has 14 residues. Trimming took off 4 bases at V and 5 bases at J, with 13 bases between the two ends. CDR1 and CDR2 (germline): LGHNA, YNFKEQ. The CDR3 spells CASSLRAEVDTQYF. CDR3 sequence (DNA): TGTGCCAGCAGCCTGAGGGCCGAGGTAGATACGCAGTATTTT.